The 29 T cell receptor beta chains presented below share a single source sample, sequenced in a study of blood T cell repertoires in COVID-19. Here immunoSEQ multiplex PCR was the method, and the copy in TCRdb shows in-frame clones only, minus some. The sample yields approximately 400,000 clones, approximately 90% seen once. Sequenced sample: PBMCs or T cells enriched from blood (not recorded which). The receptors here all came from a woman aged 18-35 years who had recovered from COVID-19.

The CDR3 nucleotides read TGTGCCAGCAGTTCCCCGGGGGAAACCGGGTCCTATAATTCACCCCTCCACTTT. It is translated as CASSSPGETGSYNSPLHF. The genes are TRBV6-2 or TRBV6-3 and TRBJ1-6, with a weak D call TRBD1 (5 bases). The CDR3 runs to 18 residues. Trimming removed 4 bases from V and 1 base from J, with 17 bases in between. CDR1 is MNHEY and CDR2 is SVGEGT in the germline V gene.

CDR3 in DNA: TGTGCCAGCAGCCTCGGAGGGGGCTCTCATTCACCCCTCCACTTT. Residues: CASSLGGGSHSPLHF. The chain joins TRBV21-1 to TRBJ1-6; the D call TRBD1 from the table was never checked on the DNA. TRBV21-1 is designated a pseudogene. This CDR3 comprises 15 residues.

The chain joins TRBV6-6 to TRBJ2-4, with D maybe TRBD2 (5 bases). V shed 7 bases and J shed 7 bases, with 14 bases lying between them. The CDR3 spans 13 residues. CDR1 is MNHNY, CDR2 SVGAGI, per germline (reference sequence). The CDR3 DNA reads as TGTGCCAGCATGGCGGGTTCTGGGAACATTCAGTACTTC. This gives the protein CASMAGSGNIQYF.

CDR3 in DNA: TGTGCCAGCAAGGATCCCGGTCTCCGGGATCAGCCCCAGCATTTT. Encoded protein: CASKDPGLRDQPQHF. The chain recombines TRBV27 with TRBJ1-5; D gene uncertain. Trimming left V 7 bases short and J 5 bases short, with 18 bases between. Germline V gene lookup returns CDR1 MNHEY and CDR2 SMNVEV (reference sequence). This CDR3 has 15 amino acids.

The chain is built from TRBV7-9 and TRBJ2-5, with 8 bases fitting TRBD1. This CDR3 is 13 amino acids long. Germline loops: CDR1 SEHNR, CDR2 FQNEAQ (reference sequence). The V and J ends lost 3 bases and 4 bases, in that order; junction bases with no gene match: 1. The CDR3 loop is CASSFGQGETQYF. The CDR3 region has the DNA TGTGCCAGCAGCTTTGGACAGGGAGAGACCCAGTACTTC.

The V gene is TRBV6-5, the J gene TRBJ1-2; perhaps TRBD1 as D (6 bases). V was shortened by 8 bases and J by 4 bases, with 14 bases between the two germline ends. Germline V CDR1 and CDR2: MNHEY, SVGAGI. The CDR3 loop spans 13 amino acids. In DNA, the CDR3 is TGTGCCAGCCGGGACACACAGACCTATGGCTACACCTTC. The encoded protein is CASRDTQTYGYTF.

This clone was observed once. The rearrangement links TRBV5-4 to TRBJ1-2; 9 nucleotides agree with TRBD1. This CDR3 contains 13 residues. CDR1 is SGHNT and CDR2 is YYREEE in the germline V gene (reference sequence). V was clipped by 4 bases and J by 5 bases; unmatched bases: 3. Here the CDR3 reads CASSKDRGYGYTF. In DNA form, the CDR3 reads TGTGCCAGCAGCAAGGACAGGGGATATGGCTACACCTTC.

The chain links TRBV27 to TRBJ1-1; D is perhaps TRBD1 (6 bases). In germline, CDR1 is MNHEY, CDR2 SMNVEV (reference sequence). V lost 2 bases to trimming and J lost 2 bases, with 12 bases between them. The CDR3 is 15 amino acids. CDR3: CASSLRGQTNTEAFF. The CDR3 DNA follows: TGTGCCAGCAGTTTACGTGGACAGACAAACACTGAAGCTTTCTTT.

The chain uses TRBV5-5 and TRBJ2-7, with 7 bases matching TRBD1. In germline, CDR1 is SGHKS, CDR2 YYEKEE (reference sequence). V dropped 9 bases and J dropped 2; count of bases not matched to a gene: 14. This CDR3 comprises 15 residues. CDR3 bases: TGTGCCACCTTCCAAACAGGGGATAACCCCTACGAGCAGTACTTC. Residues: CATFQTGDNPYEQYF.

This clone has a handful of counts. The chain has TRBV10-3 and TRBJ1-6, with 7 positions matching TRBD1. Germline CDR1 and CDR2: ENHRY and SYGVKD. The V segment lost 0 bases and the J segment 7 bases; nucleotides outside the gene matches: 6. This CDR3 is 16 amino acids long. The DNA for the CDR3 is TGTGCCATCAGTGAGTCCCCGGGACAGATAAATTCACCCCTCCACTTT. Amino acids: CAISESPGQINSPLHF.

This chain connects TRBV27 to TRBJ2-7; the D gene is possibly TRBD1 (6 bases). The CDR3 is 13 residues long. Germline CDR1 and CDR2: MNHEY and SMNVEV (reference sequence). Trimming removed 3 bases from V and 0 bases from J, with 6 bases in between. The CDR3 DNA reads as TGTGCCAGCAGTTTGGACAGCTCCTACGAGCAGTACTTC. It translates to CASSLDSSYEQYF.

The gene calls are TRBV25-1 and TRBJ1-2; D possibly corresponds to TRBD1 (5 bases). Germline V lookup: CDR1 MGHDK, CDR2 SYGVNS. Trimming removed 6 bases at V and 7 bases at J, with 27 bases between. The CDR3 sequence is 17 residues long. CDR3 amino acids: CASRAARDRGAGSGYTF. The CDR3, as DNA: TGTGCCAGCAGAGCTGCGCGCGACAGAGGGGCGGGAAGTGGCTACACCTTC.

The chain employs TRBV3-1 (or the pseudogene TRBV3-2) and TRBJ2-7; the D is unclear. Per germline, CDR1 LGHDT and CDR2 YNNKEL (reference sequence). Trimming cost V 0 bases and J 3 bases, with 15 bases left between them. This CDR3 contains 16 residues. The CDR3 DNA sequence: TGTGCCAGCAGCCAAGATCGGGTCCCCCTGATCTACGAGCAGTACTTC. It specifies CASSQDRVPLIYEQYF.

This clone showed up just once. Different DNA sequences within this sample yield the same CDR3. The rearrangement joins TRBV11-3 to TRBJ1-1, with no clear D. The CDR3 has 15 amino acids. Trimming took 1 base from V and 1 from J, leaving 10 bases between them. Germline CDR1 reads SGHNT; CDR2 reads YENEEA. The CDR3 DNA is TGTGCCAGCAGCTTAGGGGCAGGTACGAACACTGAAGCTTTCTTT. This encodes CASSLGAGTNTEAFF.

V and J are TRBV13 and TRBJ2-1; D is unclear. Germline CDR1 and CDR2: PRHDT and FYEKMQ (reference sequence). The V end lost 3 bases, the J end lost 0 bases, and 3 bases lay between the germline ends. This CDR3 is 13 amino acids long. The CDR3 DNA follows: TGTGCCAGCAGCTTCAGCTCCTACAATGAGCAGTTCTTC. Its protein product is CASSFSSYNEQFF. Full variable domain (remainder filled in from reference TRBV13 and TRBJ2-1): AAGVIQSPRHLIKEKRETATLKCYPIPRHDTVYWYQQGPGQDPQFLISFYEKMQSDKGSIPDRFSAQQFSDYHSELNMSSLELGDSALYFCASSFSSYNEQFFGPGTRLTVL.

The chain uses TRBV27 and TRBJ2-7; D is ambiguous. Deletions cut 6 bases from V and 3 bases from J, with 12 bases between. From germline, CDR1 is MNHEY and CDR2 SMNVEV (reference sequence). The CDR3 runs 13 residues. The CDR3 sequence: CASSPQWSYEQYF. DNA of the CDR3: TGTGCCAGCAGCCCCCAGTGGAGCTACGAGCAGTACTTC.

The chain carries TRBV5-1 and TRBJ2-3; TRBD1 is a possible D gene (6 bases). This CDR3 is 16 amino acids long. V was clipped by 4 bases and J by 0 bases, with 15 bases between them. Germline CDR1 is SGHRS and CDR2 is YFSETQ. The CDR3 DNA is TGCGCCAGCAGCAGCTGGACAGATCCTAGCACAGATACGCAGTATTTT. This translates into CASSSWTDPSTDTQYF.

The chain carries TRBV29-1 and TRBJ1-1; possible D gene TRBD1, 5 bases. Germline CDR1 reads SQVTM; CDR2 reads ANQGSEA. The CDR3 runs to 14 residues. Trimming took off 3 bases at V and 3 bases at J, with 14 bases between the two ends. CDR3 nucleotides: TGCAGCGTTGAGTCTGGGGGGTGGGACACTGAAGCTTTCTTT. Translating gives CSVESGGWDTEAFF. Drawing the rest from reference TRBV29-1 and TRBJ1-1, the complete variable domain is SAVISQKPSRDICQRGTSLTIQCQVDSQVTMMFWYRQQPGQSLTLIATANQGSEATYESGFVIDKFPISRPNLTFSTLTVSNMSPEDSSIYLCSVESGGWDTEAFFGQGTRLTVV.

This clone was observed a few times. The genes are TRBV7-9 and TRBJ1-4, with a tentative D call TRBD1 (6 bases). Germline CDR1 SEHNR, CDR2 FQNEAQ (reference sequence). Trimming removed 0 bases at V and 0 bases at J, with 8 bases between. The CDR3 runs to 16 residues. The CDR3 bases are TGTGCCAGCAGCTTAGCAGGGGGTGCAACTAATGAAAAACTGTTTTTT. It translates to CASSLAGGATNEKLFF.

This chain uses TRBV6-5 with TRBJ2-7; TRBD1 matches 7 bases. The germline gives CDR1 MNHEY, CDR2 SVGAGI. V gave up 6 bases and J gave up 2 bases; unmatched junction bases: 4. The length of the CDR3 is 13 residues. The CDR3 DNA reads TGTGCCAGCAGGGGGACAGCAGCCTACGAGCAGTACTTC. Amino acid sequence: CASRGTAAYEQYF.

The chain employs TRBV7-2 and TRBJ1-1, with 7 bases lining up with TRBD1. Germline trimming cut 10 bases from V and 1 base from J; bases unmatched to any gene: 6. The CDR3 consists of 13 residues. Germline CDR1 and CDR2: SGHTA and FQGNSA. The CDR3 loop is CATMTGPNTEAFF. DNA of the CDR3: TGTGCCACCATGACAGGGCCGAACACTGAAGCTTTCTTT. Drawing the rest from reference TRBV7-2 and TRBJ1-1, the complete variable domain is GAGVSQSPSNKVTEKGKDVELRCDPISGHTALYWYRQSLGQGLEFLIYFQGNSAPDKSGLPSDRFSAERTGGSVSTLTIQRTQQEDSAVYLCATMTGPNTEAFFGQGTRLTVV.

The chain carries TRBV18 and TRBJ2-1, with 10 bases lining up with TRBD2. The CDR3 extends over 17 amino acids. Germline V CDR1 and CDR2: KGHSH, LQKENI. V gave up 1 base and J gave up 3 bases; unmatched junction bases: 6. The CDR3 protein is CASSPLYIAGGYNEQFF. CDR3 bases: TGTGCCAGCTCACCACTGTATATAGCGGGGGGCTACAATGAGCAGTTCTTC.

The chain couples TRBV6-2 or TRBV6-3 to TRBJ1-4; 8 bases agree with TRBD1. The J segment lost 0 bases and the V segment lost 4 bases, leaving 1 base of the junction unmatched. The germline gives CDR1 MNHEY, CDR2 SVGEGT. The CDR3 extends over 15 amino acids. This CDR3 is CASSSGGATNEKLFF. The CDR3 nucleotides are TGTGCCAGCAGTTCAGGGGGCGCAACTAATGAAAAACTGTTTTTT.

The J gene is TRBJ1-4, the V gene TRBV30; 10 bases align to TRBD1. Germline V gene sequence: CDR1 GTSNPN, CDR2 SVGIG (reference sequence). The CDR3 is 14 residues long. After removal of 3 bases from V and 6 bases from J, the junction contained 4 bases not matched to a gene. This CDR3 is CAWRTGGLDEKLFF. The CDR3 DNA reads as TGTGCCTGGAGGACAGGGGGCCTGGATGAAAAACTGTTTTTT.

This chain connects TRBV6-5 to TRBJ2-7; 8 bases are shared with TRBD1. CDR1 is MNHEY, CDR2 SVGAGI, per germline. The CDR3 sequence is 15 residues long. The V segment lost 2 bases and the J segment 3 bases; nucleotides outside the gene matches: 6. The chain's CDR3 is CASSYATGESYEQYF. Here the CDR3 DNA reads TGTGCCAGCAGTTACGCGACAGGGGAGAGCTACGAGCAGTACTTC.

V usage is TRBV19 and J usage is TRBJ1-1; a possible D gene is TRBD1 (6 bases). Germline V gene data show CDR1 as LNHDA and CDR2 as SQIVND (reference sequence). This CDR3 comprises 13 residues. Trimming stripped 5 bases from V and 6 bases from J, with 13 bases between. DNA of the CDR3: TGTGCCAGTAGTCCTGCAGGGGTCGCTGAAGCTTTCTTT. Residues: CASSPAGVAEAFF.

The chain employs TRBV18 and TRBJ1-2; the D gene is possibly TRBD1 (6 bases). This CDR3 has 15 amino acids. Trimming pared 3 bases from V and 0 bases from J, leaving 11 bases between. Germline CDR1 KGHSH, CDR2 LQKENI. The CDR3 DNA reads TGTGCCAGCTCACCCCAACAGGGTTCTAACTATGGCTACACCTTC. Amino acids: CASSPQQGSNYGYTF.

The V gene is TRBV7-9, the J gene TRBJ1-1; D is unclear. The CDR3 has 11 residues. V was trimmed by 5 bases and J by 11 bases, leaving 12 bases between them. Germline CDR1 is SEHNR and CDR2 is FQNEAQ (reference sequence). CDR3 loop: CASSPQVVAFF. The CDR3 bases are TGTGCCAGCAGCCCCCAAGTAGTGGCTTTCTTT. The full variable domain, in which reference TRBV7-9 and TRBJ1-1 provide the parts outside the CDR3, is DTGVSQNPRHKITKRGQNVTFRCDPISEHNRLYWYRQTLGQGPEFLTYFQNEAQLEKSRLLSDRFSAERPKGSFSTLEIQRTEQGDSAMYLCASSPQVVAFFGQGTRLTVV.

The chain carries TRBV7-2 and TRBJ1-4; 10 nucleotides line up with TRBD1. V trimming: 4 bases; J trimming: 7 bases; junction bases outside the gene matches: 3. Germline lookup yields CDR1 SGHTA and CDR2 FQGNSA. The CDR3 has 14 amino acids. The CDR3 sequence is CASSSRDRGEKLFF. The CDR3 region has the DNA TGTGCCAGCAGCTCGCGGGACAGGGGTGAAAAACTGTTTTTT.